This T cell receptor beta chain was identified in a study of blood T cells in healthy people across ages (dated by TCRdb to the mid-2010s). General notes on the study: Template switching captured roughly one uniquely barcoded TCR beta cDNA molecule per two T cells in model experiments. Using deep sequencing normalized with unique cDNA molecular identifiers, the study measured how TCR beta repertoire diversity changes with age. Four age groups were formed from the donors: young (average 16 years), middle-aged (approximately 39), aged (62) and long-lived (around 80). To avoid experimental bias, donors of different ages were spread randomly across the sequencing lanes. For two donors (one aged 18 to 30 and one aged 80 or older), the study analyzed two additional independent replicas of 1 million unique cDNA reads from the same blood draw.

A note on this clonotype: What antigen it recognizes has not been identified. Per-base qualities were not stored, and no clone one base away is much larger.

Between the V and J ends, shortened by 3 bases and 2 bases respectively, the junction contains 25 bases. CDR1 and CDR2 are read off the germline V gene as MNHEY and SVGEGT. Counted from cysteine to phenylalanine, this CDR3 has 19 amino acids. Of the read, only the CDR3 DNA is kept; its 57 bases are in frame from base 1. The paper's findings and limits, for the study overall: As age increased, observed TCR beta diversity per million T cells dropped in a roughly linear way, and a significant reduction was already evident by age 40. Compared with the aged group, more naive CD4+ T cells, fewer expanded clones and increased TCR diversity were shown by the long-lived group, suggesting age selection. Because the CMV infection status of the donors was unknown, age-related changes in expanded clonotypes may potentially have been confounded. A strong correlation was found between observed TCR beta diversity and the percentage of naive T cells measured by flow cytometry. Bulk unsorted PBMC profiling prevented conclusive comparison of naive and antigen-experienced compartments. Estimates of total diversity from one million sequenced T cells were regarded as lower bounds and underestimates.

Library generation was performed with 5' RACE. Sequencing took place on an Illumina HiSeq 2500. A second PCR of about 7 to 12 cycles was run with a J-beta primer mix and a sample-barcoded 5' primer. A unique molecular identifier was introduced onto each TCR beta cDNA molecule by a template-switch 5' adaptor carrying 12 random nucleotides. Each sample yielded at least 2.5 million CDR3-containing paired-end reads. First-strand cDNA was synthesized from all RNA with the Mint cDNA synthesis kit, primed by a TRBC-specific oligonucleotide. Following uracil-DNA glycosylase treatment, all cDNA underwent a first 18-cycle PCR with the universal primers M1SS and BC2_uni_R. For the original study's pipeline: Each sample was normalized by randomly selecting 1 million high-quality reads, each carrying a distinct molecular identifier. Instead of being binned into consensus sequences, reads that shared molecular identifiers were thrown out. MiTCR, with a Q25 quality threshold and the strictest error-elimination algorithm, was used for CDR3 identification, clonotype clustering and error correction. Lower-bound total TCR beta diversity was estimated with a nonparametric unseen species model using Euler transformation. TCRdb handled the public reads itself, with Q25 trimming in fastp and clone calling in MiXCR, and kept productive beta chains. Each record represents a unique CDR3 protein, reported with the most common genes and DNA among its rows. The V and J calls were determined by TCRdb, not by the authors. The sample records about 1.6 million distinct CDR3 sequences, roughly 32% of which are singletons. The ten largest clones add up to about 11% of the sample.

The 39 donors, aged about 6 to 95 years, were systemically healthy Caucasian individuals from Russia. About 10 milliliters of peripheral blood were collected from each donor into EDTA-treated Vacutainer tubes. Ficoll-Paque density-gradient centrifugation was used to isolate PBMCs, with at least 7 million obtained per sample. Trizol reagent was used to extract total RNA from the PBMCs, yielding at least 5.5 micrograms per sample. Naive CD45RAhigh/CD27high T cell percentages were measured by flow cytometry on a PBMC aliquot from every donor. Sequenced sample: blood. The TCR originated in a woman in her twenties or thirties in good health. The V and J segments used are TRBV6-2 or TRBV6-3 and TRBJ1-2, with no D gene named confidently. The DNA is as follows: TGTGCCAGCAGTTATAAGGCCGTAGGCTCTAACGGGCCAAACTATGGCTACACCTTC. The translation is CASSYKAVGSNGPNYGYTF.